One sample yielded the 2 T cell receptor beta chains listed below, sequenced in a study of early T cells in non-severe SARS-CoV-2 infection. A single record per CDR3 protein comes from TCRdb applying MiXCR to the 5' RACE reads. The sample comprises tens of thousands of distinct CDR3 sequences, 13% of which are singletons, and over 4% rests with the top ten. Sample: whole blood. Source of these receptors: an adult who was a healthcare worker with PCR-confirmed SARS-CoV-2 infection or an uninfected control (not recorded which).

This clonotype came up many times. V and J are TRBV7-3 and TRBJ1-6; TRBD1 might be the D (5 bases). CDR3 length: 17 amino acids. The ends were cut back, 1 base at V and 0 bases at J, with 10 bases in the middle. Germline CDR1 and CDR2: SGHTA and FQGTGA. The CDR3: CASSLNRSSSYNSPLHF. DNA for the CDR3: TGTGCCAGCAGCTTAAACAGGTCAAGCTCCTATAATTCACCCCTCCACTTT.

This clonotype was observed at least ten times. The V and J genes are TRBV27 and TRBJ1-5, with TRBD1 as a possible D gene (5 bases). Germline V gene data show CDR1 as MNHEY and CDR2 as SMNVEV (reference sequence). CDR3 size: 13 residues. Trimming pared 7 bases from V and 2 bases from J, leaving 9 bases between. CDR3 residues: CASMQGRNQPQHF. Here the CDR3 DNA reads TGTGCCAGCATGCAGGGCCGCAATCAGCCCCAGCATTTT.